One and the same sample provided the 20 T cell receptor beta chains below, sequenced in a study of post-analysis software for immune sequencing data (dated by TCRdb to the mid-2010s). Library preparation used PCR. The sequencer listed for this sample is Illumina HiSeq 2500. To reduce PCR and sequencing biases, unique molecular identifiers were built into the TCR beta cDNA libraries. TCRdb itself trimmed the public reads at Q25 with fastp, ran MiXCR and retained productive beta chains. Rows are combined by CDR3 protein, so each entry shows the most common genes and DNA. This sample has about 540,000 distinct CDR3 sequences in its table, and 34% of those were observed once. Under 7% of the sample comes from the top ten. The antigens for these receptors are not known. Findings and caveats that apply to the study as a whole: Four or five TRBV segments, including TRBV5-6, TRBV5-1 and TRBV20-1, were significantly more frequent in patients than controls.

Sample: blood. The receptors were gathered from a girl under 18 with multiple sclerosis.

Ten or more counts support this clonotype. DNA of the CDR3: TGTGCCAGCAGCGAGGGAGGCTATGGCTACACCTTC. This encodes CASSEGGYGYTF. V usage is TRBV6-6 and J usage is TRBJ1-2, with D hard to call. This CDR3 is 12 amino acids long. Trimming removed 6 bases from V and 4 bases from J, with 9 bases in between. Per the germline V gene, CDR1 is MNHNY and CDR2 is SVGAGI (reference sequence).

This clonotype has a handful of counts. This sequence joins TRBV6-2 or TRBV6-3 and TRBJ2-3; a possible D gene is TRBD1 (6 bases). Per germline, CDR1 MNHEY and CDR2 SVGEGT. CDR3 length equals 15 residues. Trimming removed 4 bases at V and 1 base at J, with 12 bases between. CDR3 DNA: TGTGCCAGCAGTTTGGGGGCCCTAGGCACAGATACGCAGTATTTT. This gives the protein CASSLGALGTDTQYF.

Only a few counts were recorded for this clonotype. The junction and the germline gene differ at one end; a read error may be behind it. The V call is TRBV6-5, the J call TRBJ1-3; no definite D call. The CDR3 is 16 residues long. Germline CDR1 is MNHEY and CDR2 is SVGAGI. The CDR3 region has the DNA TGTGCCAGCAGTCGGACCGTACCGAAGGGAGGAACCACCATATATTTT. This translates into CASSRTVPKGGTTIYF.

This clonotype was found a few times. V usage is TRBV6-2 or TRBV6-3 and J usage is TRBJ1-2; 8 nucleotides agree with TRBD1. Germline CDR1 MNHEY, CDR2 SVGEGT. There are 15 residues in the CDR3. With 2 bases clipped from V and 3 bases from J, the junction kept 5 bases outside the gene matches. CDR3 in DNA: TGTGCCAGCAGTTACCCTAGACAGGGGCACTATGGCTACACCTTC. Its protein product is CASSYPRQGHYGYTF.

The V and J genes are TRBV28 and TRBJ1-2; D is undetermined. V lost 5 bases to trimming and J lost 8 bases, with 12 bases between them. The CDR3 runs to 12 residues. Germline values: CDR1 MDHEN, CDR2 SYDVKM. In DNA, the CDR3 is TGTGCCAGCAGTGTCCGTGAAAGGGGCTACACCTTC. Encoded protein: CASSVRERGYTF.

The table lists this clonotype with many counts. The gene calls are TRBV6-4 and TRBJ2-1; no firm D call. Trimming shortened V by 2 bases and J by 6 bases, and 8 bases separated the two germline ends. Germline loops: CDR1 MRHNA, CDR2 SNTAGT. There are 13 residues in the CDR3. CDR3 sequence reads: CASSDTPANEQFF. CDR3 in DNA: TGTGCCAGCAGTGACACCCCGGCCAATGAGCAGTTCTTC.

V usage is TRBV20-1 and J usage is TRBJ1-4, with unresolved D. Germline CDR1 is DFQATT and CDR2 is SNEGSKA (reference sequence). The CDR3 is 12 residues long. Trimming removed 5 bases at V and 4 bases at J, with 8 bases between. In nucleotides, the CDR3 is TGCAGTGCTTCAGAGGGTAATGAAAAACTGTTTTTT. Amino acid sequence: CSASEGNEKLFF.

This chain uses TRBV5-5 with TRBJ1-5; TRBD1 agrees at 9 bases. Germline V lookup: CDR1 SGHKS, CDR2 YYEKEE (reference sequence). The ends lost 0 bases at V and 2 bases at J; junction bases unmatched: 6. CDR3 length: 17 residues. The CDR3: CASSLAWTGAGNQPQHF. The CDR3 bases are TGTGCCAGCAGCTTGGCCTGGACAGGGGCGGGCAATCAGCCCCAGCATTTT.

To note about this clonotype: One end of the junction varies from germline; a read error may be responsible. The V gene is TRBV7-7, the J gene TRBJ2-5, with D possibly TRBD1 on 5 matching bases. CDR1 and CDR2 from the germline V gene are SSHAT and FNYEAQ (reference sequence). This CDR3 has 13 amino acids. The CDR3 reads CASSPQGMETQYF. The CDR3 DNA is TGTGCTAGCAGCCCTCAGGGAATGGAGACCCAGTACTTC.

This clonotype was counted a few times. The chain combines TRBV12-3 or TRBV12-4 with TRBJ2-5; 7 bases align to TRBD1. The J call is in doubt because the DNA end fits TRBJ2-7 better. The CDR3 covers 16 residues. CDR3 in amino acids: CASSPVARTGGYEQYF. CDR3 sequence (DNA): TGTGCCAGCAGTCCCGTGGCCAGGACAGGAGGCTACGAGCAGTACTTC.

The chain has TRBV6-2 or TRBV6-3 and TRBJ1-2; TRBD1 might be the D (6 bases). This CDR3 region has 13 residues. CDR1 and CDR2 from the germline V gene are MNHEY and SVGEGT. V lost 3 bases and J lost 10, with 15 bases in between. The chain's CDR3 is CASSYSRGGDYTF. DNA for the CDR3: TGTGCCAGCAGTTATTCCAGGGGAGGGGACTACACCTTC.

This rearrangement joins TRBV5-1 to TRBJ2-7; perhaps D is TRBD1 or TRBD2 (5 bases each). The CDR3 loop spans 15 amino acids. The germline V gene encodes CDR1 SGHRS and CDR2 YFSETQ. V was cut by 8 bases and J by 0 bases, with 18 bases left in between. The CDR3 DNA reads TGCGCCAGTAAAGTTACGTCAGGGAGCTCCTACGAGCAGTACTTC. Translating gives CASKVTSGSSYEQYF.

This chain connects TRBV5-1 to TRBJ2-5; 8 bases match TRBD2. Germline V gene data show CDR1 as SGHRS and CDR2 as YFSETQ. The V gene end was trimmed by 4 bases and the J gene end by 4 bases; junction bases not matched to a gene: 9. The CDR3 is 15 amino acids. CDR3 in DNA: TGCGCCAGCAGCCAAACCGGACTAGCAGGAGAGACCCAGTACTTC. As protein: CASSQTGLAGETQYF.

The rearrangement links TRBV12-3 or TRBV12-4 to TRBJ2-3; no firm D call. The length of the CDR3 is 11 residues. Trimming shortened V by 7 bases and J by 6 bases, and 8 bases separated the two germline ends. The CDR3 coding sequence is TGTGCCAGCACCCGGTTTGATACGCAGTATTTT. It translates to CASTRFDTQYF.

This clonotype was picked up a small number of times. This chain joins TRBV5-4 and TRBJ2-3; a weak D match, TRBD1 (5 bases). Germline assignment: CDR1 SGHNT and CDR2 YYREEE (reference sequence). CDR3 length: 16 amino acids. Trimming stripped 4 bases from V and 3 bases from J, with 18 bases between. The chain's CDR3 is CASSPPAGLETDTQYF. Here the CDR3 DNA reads TGTGCCAGCAGCCCCCCGGCAGGGCTAGAGACAGATACGCAGTATTTT.

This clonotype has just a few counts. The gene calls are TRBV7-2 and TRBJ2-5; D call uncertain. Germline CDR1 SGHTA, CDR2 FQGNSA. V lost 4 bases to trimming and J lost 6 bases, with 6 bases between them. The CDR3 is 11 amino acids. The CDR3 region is CASSSQQTQYF. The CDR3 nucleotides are TGTGCCAGCAGCTCTCAACAGACCCAGTACTTC.

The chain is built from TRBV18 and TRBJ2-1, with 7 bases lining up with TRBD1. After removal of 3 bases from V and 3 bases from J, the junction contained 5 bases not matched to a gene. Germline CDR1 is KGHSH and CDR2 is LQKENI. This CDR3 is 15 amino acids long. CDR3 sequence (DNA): TGTGCCAGCTCACCTGATCAGGGGGTCTACAATGAGCAGTTCTTC. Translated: CASSPDQGVYNEQFF.

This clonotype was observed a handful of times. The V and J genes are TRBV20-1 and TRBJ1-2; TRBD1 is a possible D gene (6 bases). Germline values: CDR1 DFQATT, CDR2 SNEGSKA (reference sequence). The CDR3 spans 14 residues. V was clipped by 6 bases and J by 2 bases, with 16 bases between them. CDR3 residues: CSAARGGANYGYTF. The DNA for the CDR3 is TGCAGTGCCGCTAGAGGGGGGGCCAACTATGGCTACACCTTC.

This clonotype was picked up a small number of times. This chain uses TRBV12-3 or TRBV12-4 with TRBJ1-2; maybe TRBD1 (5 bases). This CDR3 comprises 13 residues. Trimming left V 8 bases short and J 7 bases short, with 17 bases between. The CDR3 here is CASLTRGHSGYTF. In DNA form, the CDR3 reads TGTGCCAGCCTAACACGAGGACACAGTGGCTACACCTTC.

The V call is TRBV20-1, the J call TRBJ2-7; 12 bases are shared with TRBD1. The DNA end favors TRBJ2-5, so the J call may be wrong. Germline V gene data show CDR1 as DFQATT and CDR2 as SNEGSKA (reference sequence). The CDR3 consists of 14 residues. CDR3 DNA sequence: TGCAGTGCTGGAGGGACAGGGGGCGAAGAGACCCAGTACTTC. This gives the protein CSAGGTGGEETQYF.